Sequencing of this T cell receptor (beta chain) was carried out in a study of beta chain features in type 1 diabetes. About this clone itself: Its antigen is currently unknown.

Findings and caveats of the study: Among patients with Type 1 diabetes, TCRB CDR3s were moderately but significantly shorter in every one of the four CD4+ subsets.

The germline V gene has CDR1 SGHTA and CDR2 FQGNSA. The CDR3 runs to 16 residues. Trimming removed 5 bases from V and 3 bases from J; junction bases left unmatched: 10. As every portion of the isolated RNA was reverse transcribed, the sequencing read expressed TCRB transcripts. Repertoires were generated with immunoSEQ multiplex PCR, while TCRdb's copy carries only in-frame clones and drops some. Of some 350,000 clones in the sample, around 9.6% were seen once. The V call is TRBV7-2, the J call TRBJ2-7; 10 nucleotides line up with TRBD2. Sequenced material: central memory CD4+ T cells from blood. This sequence originates from a young man with type 1 diabetes. The CDR3 nucleotides are TGTGCCAGCAGCCTGGGGCTAGCGGGAGTAGGCTACGAGCAGTACTTC. It translates to CASSLGLAGVGYEQYF.